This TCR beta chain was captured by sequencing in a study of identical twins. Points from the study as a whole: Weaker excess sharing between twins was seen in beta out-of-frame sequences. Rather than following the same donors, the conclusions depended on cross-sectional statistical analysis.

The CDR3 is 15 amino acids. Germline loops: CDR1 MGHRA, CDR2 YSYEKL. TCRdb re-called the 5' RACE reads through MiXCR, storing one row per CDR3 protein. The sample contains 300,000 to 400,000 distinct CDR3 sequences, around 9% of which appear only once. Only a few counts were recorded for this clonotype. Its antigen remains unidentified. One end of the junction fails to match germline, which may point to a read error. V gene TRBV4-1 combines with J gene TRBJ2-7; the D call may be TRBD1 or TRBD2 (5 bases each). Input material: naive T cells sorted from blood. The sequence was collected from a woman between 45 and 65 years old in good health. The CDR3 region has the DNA TGCGCCAGCACCCAAGATGAGGGGCCGACCTACGAGCAGTACTTC. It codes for CASTQDEGPTYEQYF.